What follows describes a single TCR beta chain. Its target is unknown. One junction end disagrees with the germline gene, perhaps due to a read error. CDR1 and CDR2 from the germline V gene are SGHDT and YYEEEE. The CDR3 totals 14 residues. It was with 60 Vbeta and 13 Jbeta primers that the PCR ran. Profiling relied on immunoSEQ multiplex PCR, and the TCRdb table lists in-frame clones only, not all of them. The data contain around 120,000 clones, 75% to 85% of them singletons. These data belong to a study of cytomegalovirus exposure and HLA in healthy donors. Study-wide results and limits: Cytomegalovirus association was listed for 164 TCR beta chains. What TCR beta sequences reportedly achieved was accurate prediction of HLA-A and HLA-B alleles in most subjects. It was shown in a later analysis that HLA-associated TCR beta chains were more clonally expanded than other, equally common chains.

The receptor was derived from a man aged 25 to 40 in good health and CMV-seronegative. The chain links TRBV5-6 to TRBJ1-5; 7 nucleotides match TRBD1. The sample taken for sequencing was PBMCs. DNA of the CDR3: TGTGCCAGCAGCAGACAGGGAGGCAATCAGCCCCAGAATTTT. Protein: CASSRQGGNQPQNF.